These T cell receptor beta chains were read from a single sample in a study of beta chain features in type 1 diabetes. Produced via immunoSEQ multiplex PCR; TCRdb's table is partial and in-frame only. The sample lists some 400,000 clones; more than 13% were seen once. Material: naive CD4+ T cells from blood. These receptors were obtained from a woman under 30 in good health. Each CDR3 is given with its conserved first and last residue. D genes are given only for firm matches. Not all rows give a size; the values are once, few, many and, for expanded clones, a class.

v_call: TRBV4-1; d_call: NA; j_call: TRBJ1-1; clone_size: NA; cdr3_nt: TGCGCCAGCAGCCAGACAGTGACGAACACTGAAGCTTTCTTT; cdr3_aa: CASSQTVTNTEAFF
v_call: TRBV7-9; d_call: TRBD1; j_call: TRBJ2-6; clone_size: NA; cdr3_nt: TGTGCCAGCAGCCTTAAGGGGGCGGGCTTCATCTCTGGGGCCAACGTCCTGACTTTC; cdr3_aa: CASSLKGAGFISGANVLTF
v_call: TRBV7-9; d_call: NA; j_call: TRBJ2-1; clone_size: NA; cdr3_nt: TGTGCCAGCATCGCTCCTAGACTAGTAGTTGATGAGCAGTTCTTC; cdr3_aa: CASIAPRLVVDEQFF
v_call: TRBV5-4; d_call: NA; j_call: TRBJ1-2; clone_size: NA; cdr3_nt: TGTGCCAGCAGCTTCTCAGGGGCCGGCTATGGCTACACCTTC; cdr3_aa: CASSFSGAGYGYTF
v_call: TRBV29-1; d_call: TRBD1; j_call: TRBJ1-2; clone_size: few; cdr3_nt: TGCAGCGTTGGACAGGGGACCAACTATGGCTACACCTTC; cdr3_aa: CSVGQGTNYGYTF
v_call: TRBV28; d_call: TRBD1; j_call: TRBJ2-5; clone_size: few; cdr3_nt: TGTGCCAGCAGTTCGGGACAGGGCGTAGAGACCCAGTACTTC; cdr3_aa: CASSSGQGVETQYF
v_call: TRBV7-9; d_call: NA; j_call: TRBJ2-2; clone_size: NA; cdr3_nt: TGTGCCAGCAGCCGGACGGGAAACACCGGGGAGCTGTTTTTT; cdr3_aa: CASSRTGNTGELFF
v_call: TRBV18; d_call: NA; j_call: TRBJ2-2; clone_size: NA; cdr3_nt: TGTGCCAGCTCACCGAGGGAGGTTAACACCGGGGAGCTGTTTTTT; cdr3_aa: CASSPREVNTGELFF
v_call: TRBV2; d_call: TRBD2; j_call: TRBJ2-7; clone_size: NA; cdr3_nt: TGTGCCAGCAGTGTGACTAGCGGAGAGTACGAGCAGTACTTC; cdr3_aa: CASSVTSGEYEQYF
v_call: TRBV28; d_call: NA; j_call: TRBJ1-1; clone_size: NA; cdr3_nt: TGTGCCAGCAGTGAGACAGACGGCTACACTGAAGCTTTCTTT; cdr3_aa: CASSETDGYTEAFF
v_call: TRBV25-1; d_call: TRBD2; j_call: TRBJ2-3; clone_size: few; cdr3_nt: TGTGCCAGCAATACCGGACTAGCACGGGAGACGCAGTATTTT; cdr3_aa: CASNTGLARETQYF
v_call: TRBV5-5; d_call: NA; j_call: TRBJ2-1; clone_size: NA; cdr3_nt: TGTGCCAGCAGCCGGACGGGACACCAGTACAATGAGCAGTTCTTC; cdr3_aa: CASSRTGHQYNEQFF
v_call: TRBV28; d_call: NA; j_call: TRBJ2-1; clone_size: few; cdr3_nt: TGTGCCAGCAGTTTAATCCTTAGCTCCTACAATGAGCAGTTCTTC; cdr3_aa: CASSLILSSYNEQFF
v_call: TRBV5-4; d_call: TRBD2; j_call: TRBJ2-7; clone_size: NA; cdr3_nt: TGTGCCAGCAGCTGGGGACTAGCGGGACACTACGAGCAGTACTTC; cdr3_aa: CASSWGLAGHYEQYF
v_call: TRBV19; d_call: NA; j_call: TRBJ2-7; clone_size: NA; cdr3_nt: TGTGCCAGTAGTATCGCACAGCTACCGGGGGAGCAGTACTTC; cdr3_aa: CASSIAQLPGEQYF
v_call: TRBV29-1; d_call: TRBD1; j_call: TRBJ2-7; clone_size: NA; cdr3_nt: TGCAGCGTAAAGGGGGCCGGGGAGTCCTACGAGCAGTACTTC; cdr3_aa: CSVKGAGESYEQYF
v_call: TRBV4-3; d_call: TRBD2; j_call: TRBJ2-2; clone_size: NA; cdr3_nt: TGCGCCAGCAGTAGACTAGCGGGACCTAACACCGGGGAGCTGTTTTTT; cdr3_aa: CASSRLAGPNTGELFF
v_call: TRBV29-1; d_call: TRBD1; j_call: TRBJ2-5; clone_size: NA; cdr3_nt: TGCAGCATTGCTGGACAGGGCAGAGAGACCCAGTACTTC; cdr3_aa: CSIAGQGRETQYF
v_call: TRBV19; d_call: NA; j_call: TRBJ2-7; clone_size: few; cdr3_nt: TGTGCCAGTAGTATTGTGGCAACCTACGAGCAGTACTTC; cdr3_aa: CASSIVATYEQYF
v_call: TRBV7-6; d_call: NA; j_call: TRBJ2-7; clone_size: few; cdr3_nt: TGTGCCAGCATCCGGGAAGAGGCCCGGAGGTCCCACGAGCAGTACTTC; cdr3_aa: CASIREEARRSHEQYF
v_call: TRBV30; d_call: NA; j_call: TRBJ2-2; clone_size: few; cdr3_nt: TGTGCCTGGAGTGTAGCGTTCGCGAACACCGGGGAGCTGTTTTTT; cdr3_aa: CAWSVAFANTGELFF
v_call: TRBV9; d_call: TRBD2; j_call: TRBJ2-3; clone_size: NA; cdr3_nt: TGTGCCAGCAGCACCAGCGGGTTGGGAGGGCTGATTGATACGCAGTATTTT; cdr3_aa: CASSTSGLGGLIDTQYF
v_call: TRBV28; d_call: TRBD1; j_call: TRBJ2-1; clone_size: once; cdr3_nt: TGTGCCAGCAGTTCTAGCGGGACAGGGGGCAATGAGCAGTTCTTC; cdr3_aa: CASSSSGTGGNEQFF
v_call: TRBV30; d_call: TRBD1; j_call: TRBJ2-5; clone_size: few; cdr3_nt: TGTGCCTGGAGTGTGGGACAGGGAGGAGAGACCCAGTACTTC; cdr3_aa: CAWSVGQGGETQYF
v_call: TRBV9; d_call: NA; j_call: TRBJ1-1; clone_size: NA; cdr3_nt: TGTGCCAGCAGCCTGAGGGGGGGTGTGACGAACACTGAAGCTTTCTTT; cdr3_aa: CASSLRGGVTNTEAFF
v_call: TRBV27; d_call: TRBD1; j_call: TRBJ1-1; clone_size: few; cdr3_nt: TGTGCCAGCAGGAGACAGGGGAGGAACACTGAAGCTTTCTTT; cdr3_aa: CASRRQGRNTEAFF
v_call: TRBV7-2; d_call: TRBD2; j_call: TRBJ2-5; clone_size: few; cdr3_nt: TGTGCCAGCAGCTCCCTAGCGGGGCAAGAGACCCAGTACTTC; cdr3_aa: CASSSLAGQETQYF
v_call: TRBV4-3; d_call: TRBD2; j_call: TRBJ2-1; clone_size: few; cdr3_nt: TGCGCCAGCAGCCAATTCACGGGGGGAATTTACAATGAGCAGTTCTTC; cdr3_aa: CASSQFTGGIYNEQFF
v_call: TRBV9; d_call: TRBD1; j_call: TRBJ1-5; clone_size: few; cdr3_nt: TGTGCCAGCAGCGTAGAGGGGACAGGGGGTCAGCCCCAGCATTTT; cdr3_aa: CASSVEGTGGQPQHF
v_call: TRBV18; d_call: NA; j_call: TRBJ1-2; clone_size: few; cdr3_nt: TGTGCCAGCTCACCAAGATCCGAGCGGGGGGCAGGCTACACCTTC; cdr3_aa: CASSPRSERGAGYTF
v_call: TRBV7-3; d_call: NA; j_call: TRBJ2-1; clone_size: NA; cdr3_nt: TGTGCCAGCAGCTTACTTTGGAACAGTTCTGGCAATGAGCAGTTCTTC; cdr3_aa: CASSLLWNSSGNEQFF
v_call: TRBV5-6; d_call: NA; j_call: TRBJ1-5; clone_size: NA; cdr3_nt: TGTGCCAGCAGCTTGCGGGGAGCCGAGGGCAATCAGCCCCAGCATTTT; cdr3_aa: CASSLRGAEGNQPQHF
v_call: TRBV30; d_call: TRBD1; j_call: TRBJ2-5; clone_size: few; cdr3_nt: TGTGCCTGGACCGGGACAGGGGTCCGAGAGACCCAGTACTTC; cdr3_aa: CAWTGTGVRETQYF
v_call: TRBV27; d_call: NA; j_call: TRBJ2-5; clone_size: NA; cdr3_nt: TGTGCCAGCAGTTTATATACGCGGCAAGAGACCCAGTACTTC; cdr3_aa: CASSLYTRQETQYF
v_call: TRBV30; d_call: TRBD1; j_call: TRBJ2-1; clone_size: NA; cdr3_nt: TGTGCCTGGAGTGTACAGGGGATCAATGAGCAGTTCTTC; cdr3_aa: CAWSVQGINEQFF
v_call: TRBV19; d_call: TRBD2; j_call: TRBJ2-1; clone_size: few; cdr3_nt: TGTGCCAGTAGTAAGACTAGCGGGAGCTCCTACAATGAGCAGTTCTTC; cdr3_aa: CASSKTSGSSYNEQFF
v_call: TRBV19; d_call: TRBD1; j_call: TRBJ1-5; clone_size: few; cdr3_nt: TGTGCCAGTAGTCCCGGACAGGTTTTGCAGCCCCAGCATTTT; cdr3_aa: CASSPGQVLQPQHF
v_call: TRBV29-1; d_call: TRBD1; j_call: TRBJ1-1; clone_size: NA; cdr3_nt: TGCAGCGTGCTACAGGGGTCTTCGAACACTGAAGCTTTCTTT; cdr3_aa: CSVLQGSSNTEAFF
v_call: TRBV2; d_call: TRBD2; j_call: TRBJ2-5; clone_size: few; cdr3_nt: TGTGCCAGCAGTGCTAAGGTAGCGGGAGCTTCAGAGACCCAGTACTTC; cdr3_aa: CASSAKVAGASETQYF
v_call: TRBV25-1; d_call: NA; j_call: TRBJ1-5; clone_size: few; cdr3_nt: TGTGCCAGCAGCCCCGAGGGTAATCAGCCCCAGCATTTT; cdr3_aa: CASSPEGNQPQHF
v_call: TRBV28; d_call: TRBD2; j_call: TRBJ2-1; clone_size: few; cdr3_nt: TGTGCCAGCAGTACCCCGGGACTAGCGGGAGGGAGCTCCTACAATGAGCAGTTCTTC; cdr3_aa: CASSTPGLAGGSSYNEQFF
v_call: TRBV6-5; d_call: NA; j_call: TRBJ2-1; clone_size: few; cdr3_nt: TGTGCCAGCAGCTCGATTAGTGAGCAGTTCTTC; cdr3_aa: CASSSISEQFF
v_call: TRBV5-1; d_call: TRBD1; j_call: TRBJ2-1; clone_size: few; cdr3_nt: TGCGCCAGCAGCTTCGGGACAGGGAGGGTTGAGCAGTTCTTC; cdr3_aa: CASSFGTGRVEQFF
v_call: TRBV7-2; d_call: NA; j_call: TRBJ2-3; clone_size: few; cdr3_nt: TGTGCCAGCAGCTTAGATAGCGGAGCAGACACAGATACGCAGTATTTT; cdr3_aa: CASSLDSGADTDTQYF
v_call: TRBV7-9; d_call: TRBD1; j_call: TRBJ1-5; clone_size: few; cdr3_nt: TGTGCCAGCAGCTTAGTGGACCGGGACAGTTATCAGCCCCAGCATTTT; cdr3_aa: CASSLVDRDSYQPQHF
v_call: TRBV28; d_call: TRBD2; j_call: TRBJ2-7; clone_size: NA; cdr3_nt: TGTGCCAGCAGTCTAGAGGGACTAGCGGTCCTCTACGAGCAGTACTTC; cdr3_aa: CASSLEGLAVLYEQYF
v_call: TRBV27; d_call: TRBD1; j_call: TRBJ2-4; clone_size: few; cdr3_nt: TGTGCCAGCAGTTTATCCAGGGGGGCCAAAAACATTCAGTACTTC; cdr3_aa: CASSLSRGAKNIQYF